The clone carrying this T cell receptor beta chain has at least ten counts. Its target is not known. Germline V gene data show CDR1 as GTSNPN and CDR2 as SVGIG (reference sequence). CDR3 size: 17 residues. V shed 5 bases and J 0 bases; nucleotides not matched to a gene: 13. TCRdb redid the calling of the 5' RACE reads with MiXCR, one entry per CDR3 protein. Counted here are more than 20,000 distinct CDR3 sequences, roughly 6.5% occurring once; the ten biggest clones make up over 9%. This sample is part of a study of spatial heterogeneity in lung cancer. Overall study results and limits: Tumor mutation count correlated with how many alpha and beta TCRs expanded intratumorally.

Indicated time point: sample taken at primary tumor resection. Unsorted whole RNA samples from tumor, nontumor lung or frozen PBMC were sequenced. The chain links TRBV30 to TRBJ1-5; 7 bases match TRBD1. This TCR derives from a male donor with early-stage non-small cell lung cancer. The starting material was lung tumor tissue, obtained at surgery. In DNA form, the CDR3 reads TGTGCCTGGTCCCCGGGACAGATTTCTTATAGCAATCAGCCCCAGCATTTT. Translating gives CAWSPGQISYSNQPQHF.